This TCR beta chain was documented in a study of T cells in Graves' hyperthyroidism and ophthalmopathy (dated by TCRdb to about 2019). Concerning the study at large: Peripheral blood samples were taken at initial diagnosis, before any treatment was given. TCR V-J signatures able to tell the groups apart were searched for in a discovery cohort of some 100 patients, of whom around 43 had Graves' ophthalmopathy and around 57 had stable Graves' hyperthyroidism. Prospective prediction of ophthalmopathy was tested in an independent validation cohort consisting of 18 to 20 hyperthyroidism patients and about 17 patients who later progressed to ophthalmopathy. For training and testing, the roughly 100 patients in the discovery cohort were randomly divided in a 7:3 ratio. The study also compared thyroid tissue and blood T-cell repertoires from several Graves' hyperthyroidism patients. After blood sampling, hyperthyroidism patients were treated with methimazole at a starting dose of 30 mg daily, and ophthalmopathy patients were treated with high-dose intravenous methylprednisolone. According to the paper, TCR Vbeta CDR3 sequencing was carried out on about 140 peripheral blood samples, which came from approximately 43 ophthalmopathy, 75 or so hyperthyroidism and about 17 progressor patients.

The germline V end is reduced by 2 bases and the J end by 1 base; junction bases left unmatched: 7. The germline V gene supplies CDR1 MNHEY and CDR2 SVGAGI. The CDR3 measures 17 amino acids from cysteine to phenylalanine. Of all the DNA, just the CDR3 is kept, 51 bases in frame from base 1. General conclusions and limits of the study: In validation, progression to ophthalmopathy was predicted by the model with more than 65% sensitivity and 72.22% specificity, a median of approximately 6.5 months before onset. No statistical method was used to set the sample size in advance, and investigators knew the group allocation. Ophthalmopathy was separated from stable hyperthyroidism by a 13 V-J signature model, with approximately 85% sensitivity and 81% to 82% specificity obtained in cross-validation and 80%/75% obtained in testing. Most expanded thyroid clonotypes (frequency above 0.001) were also detected in blood, a finding suggesting that blood repertoires may reflect thyroid immune responses.

A patient counted as having stable Graves' hyperthyroidism if no progression to ophthalmopathy occurred over 18 months of follow-up. Hyperthyroidism patients were aged 18 to 65 years and newly diagnosed, with disease duration of less than 2 months. The study excluded patients with uncontrolled infections, other autoimmune diseases, pregnancy or lactation. Diagnoses were based on clinical symptoms, serum thyroxine and TRAb, thyroid ultrasound and orbital computed tomography. Ficoll-Paque density gradient centrifugation was used to isolate PBMCs from around 10 ml of fresh peripheral blood. Total RNA was extracted with Trizol reagent, and quality was checked on an Agilent 2100 Bioanalyzer. TCR beta CDR3 regions were amplified from RNA transcripts. The first round of RT-PCR for the TCR CDR3 was performed with the HTBI primer set and the Qiagen OneStep RT-PCR kit. Libraries were constructed in a second round of multiplex PCR, after which size selection and purification were carried out. The libraries were sequenced on an Illumina HiSeq2000 using paired-end 100 bp reads. Turning to the authors' computational methods: Raw data were processed with SOAPnuke, discarding reads with adapters, uncalled bases, mean Phred below 15, or no exact constant-primer or identifier match. COPE v1.2.5 was used to merge the high-quality paired reads, and each unique nucleotide sequence was defined as a clonotype. MiTCR v1.1 was used to align clonotypes to the IMGT TRBV, TRBD and TRBJ reference segments. Analysis was restricted to V-J combinations with a frequency above 0.0001, which covered roughly 99% of repertoires. The TCS score was defined as F50 (clonal expansion) divided by E x V (chaos), with BLOSUM62-based TCRdist calculated between CDR3 peptides within each V-J. Welch's t-statistics and random forest reduced some 510 V-J features to about 13, which were used in a naive Bayes classifier (R e1071). Using fastp at Q25 and MiXCR, TCRdb reprocessed the public reads and kept productive beta chains. Rows with a matching CDR3 protein are joined into one entry that keeps the most common DNA and genes. The V and J calls shown here were made by TCRdb, not taken from the authors' results. The sample table records some 550,000 distinct CDR3 sequences; about a fifth of these occur just once. Around a quarter of the sample lies in the top ten.

This clonotype has a handful of counts. This receptor's antigen is unknown. One base away there is no much larger clone; base qualities are not given. The sample comprised blood. The clonotype originates from a young man with Graves' hyperthyroidism. The chain is made from TRBV6-5 and TRBJ2-5, and TRBD1 aligns with 10 junction nucleotides. The CDR3: CASSYRQGAPGQETQYF. The nucleotide sequence is given as TGTGCCAGCAGTTACAGACAGGGGGCGCCCGGCCAAGAGACCCAGTACTTC.